The 25 T cell receptor beta chains given below trace back to one sample, sequenced in a study of technical replicates of blood from several donors. Data came from immunoSEQ multiplex PCR; TCRdb stores just in-frame clones and leaves some out. Of tens of thousands of clones in the sample, 88% are singletons; the top ten hold about 4.6%. The material sequenced was PBMCs. The receptors were sampled from a human donor in good health. Some clones in this sample may be carry-over from other donors' samples.

This chain uses TRBV10-2 with TRBJ2-3; tentative D call: TRBD2 (6 bases). V shed 2 bases and J shed 4 bases, with 10 bases lying between them. This CDR3 contains 14 residues. Germline CDR1 WSHSY, CDR2 SAAADI. The CDR3 region has the DNA TGCGCCAGCAGTGAGGCGGGGCTCGCAGATACGCAGTATTTT. As protein: CASSEAGLADTQYF.

Turning to this clone: The junction differs from germline at one of its ends, possibly a read error. The chain uses TRBV7-9 and TRBJ2-7, with TRBD1 as a possible D gene (6 bases). The CDR3 has 14 residues. CDR1 and CDR2 (germline): SEHNR, FQNEAQ (reference sequence). The CDR3 loop is CASTLESGAGEQYF. For the CDR3, the DNA is TGTGCCAGCACCTTAGAATCAGGGGCAGGGGAGCAGTACTTC.

The rearrangement joins TRBV10-3 to TRBJ2-2; tentatively, D is TRBD1 (6 bases). This CDR3 has 15 amino acids. V lost 5 bases to trimming and J lost 5 bases, with 15 bases between them. Germline V lookup: CDR1 ENHRY, CDR2 SYGVKD. This CDR3 is CAISPAGVGTGELFF. DNA for the CDR3: TGTGCCATCAGTCCAGCAGGGGTCGGGACCGGGGAGCTGTTTTTT.

The chain is built from TRBV4-2 and TRBJ1-2; TRBD1 aligns across 7 bases. Trimming removed 4 bases from V and 3 bases from J; junction bases left unmatched: 8. CDR3 length: 15 residues. CDR1 is LGHNA and CDR2 is YNFKEQ in the germline V gene. CDR3 sequence (DNA): TGTGCCAGCAGCCCACAGGAGGGGGCCGACTATGGCTACACCTTC. Its protein product is CASSPQEGADYGYTF.

This chain links TRBV27 with TRBJ2-3; 9 bases match TRBD1. V dropped 6 bases and J dropped 2; count of bases not matched to a gene: 6. This CDR3 is 15 amino acids long. Germline loops: CDR1 MNHEY, CDR2 SMNVEV (reference sequence). CDR3 protein: CASRKGQGVTDTQYF. DNA of the CDR3: TGTGCCAGCAGAAAGGGACAGGGCGTCACAGATACGCAGTATTTT.

J is TRBJ2-7 and V is TRBV5-5; 8 bases fit TRBD1. Germline CDR1 is SGHKS and CDR2 is YYEKEE (reference sequence). The CDR3 spans 15 residues. V lost 1 base, J lost 4 bases, and 7 bases stayed unmatched. Here the CDR3 DNA reads TGTGCCAGCAGCTTGACCCCGGGACAGGCTTACGAGCAGTACTTC. Amino acids: CASSLTPGQAYEQYF.

This clone came up a few times. The CDR3 spells CASTVAGTGFTEAFF. The CDR3 coding sequence is TGTGCCAGCACCGTAGCCGGGACAGGGTTCACTGAAGCTTTCTTT. This rearrangement joins TRBV7-2 to TRBJ1-1, with 9 bases fitting TRBD1. With V trimmed by 7 bases and J by 4 bases, 10 bases remained unmatched. The CDR3 covers 15 residues. CDR1 is SGHTA and CDR2 is FQGNSA in the germline V gene. Variable domain in full (rest from reference TRBV7-2 and TRBJ1-1): GAGVSQSPSNKVTEKGKDVELRCDPISGHTALYWYRQSLGQGLEFLIYFQGNSAPDKSGLPSDRFSAERTGGSVSTLTIQRTQQEDSAVYLCASTVAGTGFTEAFFGQGTRLTVV.

The rearrangement links TRBV19 to TRBJ2-1; TRBD2 matches 7 bases. CDR1 and CDR2 from the germline V gene are LNHDA and SQIVND (reference sequence). CDR3 length: 15 amino acids. After removal of 3 bases from V and 7 bases from J, the junction contained 9 bases not matched to a gene. The CDR3 loop reads CASSIEGGIRNEQFF. In nucleotides, the CDR3 is TGTGCCAGTAGTATCGAGGGAGGGATCCGGAATGAGCAGTTCTTC.

The chain carries TRBV18 and TRBJ2-5; TRBD1 agrees at 11 bases. In germline, CDR1 is KGHSH, CDR2 LQKENI. This CDR3 comprises 16 residues. V shed 4 bases, J shed 7 bases, and the junction held 11 bases outside the gene matches. The CDR3 reads CASSRAASGTGGTQYF. CDR3 in DNA: TGTGCCAGCTCACGTGCGGCCTCCGGGACAGGGGGGACCCAGTACTTC.

This clone came up a few times. The chain combines TRBV7-2 with TRBJ1-1; D unresolved. This CDR3 is built from 13 residues. The germline gives CDR1 SGHTA, CDR2 FQGNSA. Trimming left V 4 bases short and J 9 bases short, with 15 bases between. CDR3: CASSSPRTVKAFF. CDR3 coding DNA: TGTGCCAGCAGCTCCCCTAGGACTGTGAAAGCTTTCTTT.

The CDR3 bases are TGTGCCAGCAGCCAAGGTCCCCTTCGGGGACTAGAGTTTCTGTTCTTC. It translates to CASSQGPLRGLEFLFF. The chain has TRBV14 and TRBJ2-1; 8 positions match TRBD2. After removal of 1 base from V and 15 bases from J, the junction contained 17 bases not matched to a gene. The CDR3 is made up of 16 amino acids. Germline loops: CDR1 SGHDN, CDR2 FVKESK.

The rearrangement links TRBV5-1 to TRBJ2-1, with a possible D match to TRBD2 (6 bases). The CDR3 contains 13 residues. The germline V and J ends were trimmed by 3 bases and 10 bases, with 14 bases remaining between them. Germline CDR1 and CDR2: SGHRS and YFSETQ. This CDR3 reads CASSSLDRGEQFF. DNA of the CDR3: TGCGCCAGCAGCTCACTAGACCGGGGGGAGCAGTTCTTC.

For this clone: Other DNA sequences in this specimen translate into the identical CDR3. The CDR3 DNA sequence: TGTGCCAGCAGCGTAGCAAGCGGGGGAGGGAATGAGCAGTTCTTC. Protein product: CASSVASGGGNEQFF. V and J are TRBV9 and TRBJ2-1, with 8 bases lining up with TRBD2. This CDR3 is built from 15 residues. In germline, CDR1 is SGDLS, CDR2 YYNGEE. With 0 bases clipped from V and 7 bases from J, the junction kept 6 bases outside the gene matches. Full variable domain (rest looked up from reference TRBV9 and TRBJ2-1): DSGVTQTPKHLITATGQRVTLRCSPRSGDLSVYWYQQSLDQGLQFLIQYYNGEERAKGNILERFSAQQFPDLHSELNLSSLELGDSALYFCASSVASGGGNEQFFGPGTRLTVL.

The V and J genes are TRBV6-9 and TRBJ2-1, with D possibly TRBD1 on 5 matching bases. Germline loops: CDR1 MNHGY, CDR2 SVAAGI. V was trimmed by 10 bases and J by 15 bases, leaving 22 bases between them. The CDR3 runs 12 residues. CDR3 sequence reads: CATVGQSSGRFF. In nucleotides, the CDR3 is TGTGCCACCGTCGGACAATCATCCGGTCGGTTCTTC.

V gene TRBV7-2 combines with J gene TRBJ2-1, with 13 bases aligning to TRBD2. Germline V lookup: CDR1 SGHTA, CDR2 FQGNSA. This CDR3 is 16 amino acids long. V was pared by 6 bases and J by 12 bases, with 14 bases of the junction left unmatched. CDR3 sequence reads: CASSLESTSGGEGQFF. The CDR3 bases are TGTGCCAGCAGTCTAGAGTCCACTAGCGGGGGGGAGGGGCAGTTCTTC. Using reference TRBV7-2 and TRBJ2-1 for the parts outside the CDR3, the full variable domain is GAGVSQSPSNKVTEKGKDVELRCDPISGHTALYWYRQSLGQGLEFLIYFQGNSAPDKSGLPSDRFSAERTGGSVSTLTIQRTQQEDSAVYLCASSLESTSGGEGQFFGPGTRLTVL.

J is TRBJ2-2 and V is TRBV6-6, with 7 bases matching TRBD1. Germline assignment: CDR1 MNHNY and CDR2 SVGAGI (reference sequence). This CDR3 has 16 amino acids. V gave up 7 bases and J gave up 0 bases; unmatched junction bases: 8. In DNA, the CDR3 is TGTGCCAGCACCAATCAACAGGGGCCGAACACCGGGGAGCTGTTTTTT. It specifies CASTNQQGPNTGELFF.

The CDR3 DNA follows: TGTGCCAGCAGCCAAGATCTAGCGGGAGGACCCACCGGGGAGCTGTTTTTT. The encoded protein is CASSQDLAGGPTGELFF. V gene TRBV4-2 combines with J gene TRBJ2-2, with 11 bases that match TRBD2. V lost 0 bases to trimming and J lost 4 bases; unmatched junction nucleotides: 4. Looked up from germline, CDR1 is LGHNA and CDR2 is YNFKEQ. This CDR3 is built from 17 residues.

This clone was recorded only once. The rearrangement joins TRBV18 to TRBJ2-2; tentatively, D is TRBD2 (5 bases). Per the germline V gene, CDR1 is KGHSH and CDR2 is LQKENI. The CDR3 runs 18 residues. Trimming took off 1 base at V and 0 bases at J, with 15 bases between the two ends. The CDR3 DNA sequence: TGTGCCAGCTCACCACTACGATCGGGCGGGCCGAACACCGGGGAGCTGTTTTTT. It codes for CASSPLRSGGPNTGELFF. Full variable domain (outside the CDR3, taken from reference TRBV18 and TRBJ2-2): NAGVMQNPRHLVRRRGQEARLRCSPMKGHSHVYWYRQLPEEGLKFMVYLQKENIIDESGMPKERFSAEFPKEGPSILRIQQVVRGDSAAYFCASSPLRSGGPNTGELFFGEGSRLTVL.

The rearrangement links TRBV7-2 to TRBJ1-2, with 9 bases fitting TRBD1. This CDR3 is built from 14 residues. V gave up 6 bases and J gave up 7 bases; unmatched junction bases: 9. Germline CDR1 SGHTA, CDR2 FQGNSA. CDR3 sequence (DNA): TGTGCCAGCAGGCCTAGCGGACAGGGGACTGGCTACACCTTC. Translating gives CASRPSGQGTGYTF.

The chain joins TRBV29-1 to TRBJ2-3, with D tentatively TRBD1 (5 bases). The CDR3 covers 14 residues. Per germline, CDR1 SQVTM and CDR2 ANQGSEA. V dropped 0 bases and J dropped 3 bases, with 10 bases sitting between them. CDR3 in DNA: TGCAGCGTTGAAGACAGGGTAAGGACAGATACGCAGTATTTT. This sequence encodes CSVEDRVRTDTQYF.

This chain uses TRBV7-6 with TRBJ1-2, with 7 nucleotides matching TRBD1. CDR1 is SGHVS, CDR2 FNYEAQ, per germline. The CDR3 contains 15 residues. The V segment lost 1 base and the J segment 8 bases; nucleotides outside the gene matches: 10. The chain's CDR3 is CASSLGGQVYEGYTF. The CDR3 region has the DNA TGTGCCAGCAGCTTAGGAGGACAGGTCTACGAGGGCTACACCTTC.

The chain links TRBV6-1 to TRBJ2-1, with 7 bases lining up with TRBD2. The CDR3 sequence is 14 residues long. CDR1 and CDR2 (germline): MNHNS, SASEGT. V lost 2 bases, J lost 3 bases, and 1 base stayed unmatched. CDR3 DNA sequence: TGTGCCAGCAGTGAATGGGGGGGCTACAATGAGCAGTTCTTC. Its translation is CASSEWGGYNEQFF.

This chain links TRBV7-3 with TRBJ2-3, with 13 bases that match TRBD2. V lost 2 bases and J lost 5; bases outside the gene matches: 16. Germline values: CDR1 SGHTA, CDR2 FQGTGA. The CDR3 sequence is 20 residues long. The CDR3 nucleotides read TGTGCCAGCAGCTTAGGAGGGCCGGGACTAGCGGGACCAAGGGGAGATACGCAGTATTTT. This translates into CASSLGGPGLAGPRGDTQYF.

The chain couples TRBV9 to TRBJ2-3, with TRBD2 matching over 13 bases. The CDR3 is made up of 19 amino acids. In germline, CDR1 is SGDLS, CDR2 YYNGEE. V was clipped by 4 bases and J by 3 bases; unmatched bases: 14. CDR3 in amino acids: CASSTRSGTSGVGTDTQYF. In DNA form, the CDR3 reads TGTGCCAGCAGCACTAGATCCGGGACTAGCGGGGTAGGGACAGATACGCAGTATTTT.

V gene TRBV5-7 combines with J gene TRBJ1-4; possibly TRBD1 for D (5 bases). TRBV5-7 is treated as an ORF (open reading frame) with a function not yet certain. This CDR3 contains 15 residues. The germline V and J ends were trimmed by 2 bases and 11 bases, with 19 bases remaining between them. CDR3 sequence (DNA): TGTGCCAGCAGCTTCTGGGTCCGTGACCGGGGGAAACTGTTTTTT. This gives the protein CASSFWVRDRGKLFF.